The sequence of this T cell receptor beta chain was determined in a study of cytomegalovirus exposure and HLA in healthy donors. Per the germline V gene, CDR1 is SGDLS and CDR2 is YYNGEE. This CDR3 is 13 amino acids long. The V and J ends lost 4 bases and 7 bases respectively, with 15 bases between them. The PCR was carried out with 60 Vbeta primers and 13 Jbeta primers. The table came from immunoSEQ multiplex PCR; TCRdb's copy has only in-frame clones and leaves some out. Of approximately 150,000 clones in the sample, roughly 79% were seen once. The sample taken for sequencing was PBMCs. The chain joins TRBV9 to TRBJ2-7; D perhaps matches TRBD2 (7 bases). The TCR comes from a male donor in good health and CMV-seropositive. For the CDR3, the DNA is TGTGCCAGCAGCATGGGCGGGGGCAGGGAGCAGTACTTC. This sequence encodes CASSMGGGREQYF.